This entry features one TCR beta chain sequence. It has no known antigen specificity. Per-base quality was not reported, and no clone a single base away is much larger than it. The data were obtained in a study of sequential checkpoint blockade in melanoma (dated by TCRdb to about 2019). About the study as a whole: Using 1:1 randomization, the trial assigned patients either to first-line nivolumab followed by ipilimumab (arm A) or to ipilimumab followed by nivolumab (arm B). Maintenance nivolumab came after each of the two trial sequences. The paper's findings and limits, for the study overall: Larger, independent patient cohorts are needed to validate the response-prediction model that combines TCR metrics and mutation burden.

The immunoSEQ Assay was used to immunosequence TCRbeta CDR3 regions from genomic DNA. Before high-throughput sequencing, the genomic DNA was amplified using bias-controlled multiplex PCR. In the paper's pipeline: To quantify the absolute abundance of each unique TCRbeta CDR3 region, the sequences were collapsed and filtered. Clonality, defined as 1 minus Pielou's evenness, was calculated using productive rearrangements only. A previously published method was used to identify clones whose frequencies were significantly greater in on-treatment samples than in baseline samples. TCRdb obtained this table from immuneACCESS and retained in-frame rearrangements with V and J assigned. These tables miss some clones; where compared with another copy, unresolved V genes account for less than half of the shortfall, and the remainder is unexplained. The V and J calls and the clone size are those of that table, but D and trimming were determined from the DNA. This sample gives 15,000 to 20,000 clones in total; roughly 71% of them show up just once. Jointly, the top ten make up approximately 20% of the sample.

CDR1 and CDR2 were assigned from the germline V gene as SGDLS and YYNGEE. CDR3 length: 13 amino acids, cysteine to phenylalanine. The entry retains the CDR3 DNA only, 39 bases that are in frame from base 1. Deletion took 1 base off V and 7 bases off J, with a span of 9 bases between the germline ends. Explained via the paper, the treatment or condition label denotes: randomized to nivolumab then ipilimumab (arm A) or the reverse (arm B). No trial patient had received prior DNA-damaging chemotherapy. On a FACS Aria II flow cytometer, live CD3+CD8+ cells that were negative for CD19 and CD56 were sorted from thawed PBMCs. CheckMate 064, a randomized, open-label phase II trial of sequential checkpoint blockade, was the source of the samples, all of which came from patients with melanoma. Peripheral blood mononuclear cells were collected by leukapheresis, purified with Ficoll-Paque, and frozen in human serum with around 10% DMSO. Immediately after sorting, the purity of the sorted blood CD3+CD8+ cells was confirmed to be >95%, and DNA was then extracted.

This sample comprised CD8+ T cells sorted from blood (inferred from file names), obtained from a patient given nivolumab and ipilimumab in sequence. This TCR was sampled from a human donor with melanoma. This receptor chain uses TRBV9 and TRBJ1-5, with the D gene too uncertain to name. This receptor carries the CDR3 CASSVSGVQPQHF. The bases read TGTGCCAGCAGCGTATCAGGCGTGCAGCCCCAGCATTTT. Reference TRBV9 and TRBJ1-5 genes cover what lies past the CDR3, so the full variable domain is DSGVTQTPKHLITATGQRVTLRCSPRSGDLSVYWYQQSLDQGLQFLIQYYNGEERAKGNILERFSAQQFPDLHSELNLSSLELGDSALYFCASSVSGVQPQHFGDGTRLSIL.